In its sample, the clone carrying this T cell receptor beta chain was seen many times. The antigen remains unidentified. Germline V gene lookup returns CDR1 MDHEN and CDR2 SYDVKM. The CDR3 loop spans 15 amino acids. V lost 5 bases and J lost 5, with 16 bases in between. This specimen belongs to a study of T cells in Graves' hyperthyroidism and ophthalmopathy. Whole-study findings and limits: Blood shared most expanded thyroid clonotypes above 0.001. By a 13 V-J model, ophthalmopathy was set apart from stable hyperthyroidism.

The authors obtained PBMCs from about 9 ml of fresh peripheral blood. The source material, RNA transcripts, was used to amplify TCR beta CDR3 regions. Primed by the HTBI set, a first-round RT-PCR was run on the TCR CDR3. TCRdb itself ran the multiplex PCR reads through MiXCR, one entry per CDR3 protein. The sample records roughly 380,000 distinct CDR3 sequences, roughly 20% being singletons. This chain connects TRBV28 to TRBJ1-3; possibly TRBD1 for D (5 bases). Sample: blood. This TCR came from a woman aged 40-49 years with Graves' ophthalmopathy. CDR3 nucleotide sequence: TGTGCCAGCAGTCAACTCCCGGGACGCCGAAACACCATATATTTT. This gives the protein CASSQLPGRRNTIYF.